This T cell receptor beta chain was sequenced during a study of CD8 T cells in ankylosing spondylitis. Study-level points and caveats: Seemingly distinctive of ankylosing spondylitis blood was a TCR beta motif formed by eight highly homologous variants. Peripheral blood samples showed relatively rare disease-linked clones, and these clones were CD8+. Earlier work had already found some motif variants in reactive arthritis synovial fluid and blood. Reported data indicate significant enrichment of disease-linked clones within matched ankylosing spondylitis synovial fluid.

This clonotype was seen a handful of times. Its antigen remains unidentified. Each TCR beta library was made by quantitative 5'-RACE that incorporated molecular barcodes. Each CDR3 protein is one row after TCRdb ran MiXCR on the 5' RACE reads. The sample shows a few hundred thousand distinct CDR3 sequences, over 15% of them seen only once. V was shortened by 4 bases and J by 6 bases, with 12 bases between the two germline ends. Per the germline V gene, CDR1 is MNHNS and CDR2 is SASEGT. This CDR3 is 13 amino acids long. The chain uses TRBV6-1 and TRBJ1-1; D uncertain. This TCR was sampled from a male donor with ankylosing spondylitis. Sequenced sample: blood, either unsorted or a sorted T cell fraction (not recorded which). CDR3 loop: CASSGSPVAEAFF. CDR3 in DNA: TGTGCCAGCAGTGGAAGTCCGGTAGCTGAAGCTTTCTTT.